Given below is one T cell receptor (beta chain) in context. Its target is unknown. Allogeneic regulatory or mature dendritic cells were co-cultured for less than six days with CFSE-labeled sorted T cells at 1:10. Sequenced by immunoSEQ multiplex PCR; TCRdb stores in-frame clones only, minus some. The sample shows about 12,000 clones, about 70% of them seen only once. This entry comes from a study of regulatory dendritic cells for organ transplantation. V was clipped by 6 bases and J by 5 bases; unmatched bases: 5. CDR1 and CDR2 (germline): MNHNY, SVGAGI (reference sequence). CDR3 length: 13 residues. This sequence originates from a human donor in good health. Sequences were obtained from naive CD4+ T cells from blood cultured with regulatory dendritic cells. Subset in this sample: CD45RA+ naive T cells. V is TRBV6-6 and J is TRBJ2-5; 8 nucleotides agree with TRBD1. As DNA, the CDR3 is TGTGCCAGCAGCGGACAGGGAGGTGAGACCCAGTACTTC. Translated: CASSGQGGETQYF.